A selection of T cell receptor beta chains follows, all from one sample in a study of T cell responses to AZD1222 COVID-19 vaccine. Profiled with immunoSEQ multiplex PCR; TCRdb holds only in-frame clones, not every one. The sample includes 130,000 or so clones, 86% seen only once; the top ten take around 10%. The starting material was peripheral blood, obtained on day 0 of AZD1222 vaccination. These receptors originate from an adult in good health. CDR3s include the opening cysteine and the closing phenylalanine or tryptophan. The order of the fields is J gene, V gene, CDR3 length, D gene, clone size, CDR3 DNA, CDR3 protein. D genes are given only for firm matches. Only part of the rows carry a size: once, few, many, or a class if the clone is expanded.

j_call: TRBJ1-2; v_call: TRBV19; cdr3_length: 14; d_call: TRBD1; clone_size: once; cdr3_nt: TGTGCCAGTAGACAGTTCCAGGGGGACTATGGCTACACCTTC; cdr3_aa: CASRQFQGDYGYTF
j_call: TRBJ2-2; v_call: TRBV28; cdr3_length: 14; d_call: .; clone_size: once; cdr3_nt: TGTGCCAGCACCCCCGGGGCAGACACCGGGGAGCTGTTTTTT; cdr3_aa: CASTPGADTGELFF
j_call: TRBJ1-3; v_call: TRBV19; cdr3_length: 15; d_call: .; clone_size: .; cdr3_nt: TGTGCCAGTACCGTCGACAGCCTCTCTGGAAACACCATATATTTT; cdr3_aa: CASTVDSLSGNTIYF
j_call: TRBJ1-4; v_call: TRBV4-1; cdr3_length: 12; d_call: .; clone_size: .; cdr3_nt: TGCGCCAGCAGCCGAAACGAAGAAAAACTGTTTTTT; cdr3_aa: CASSRNEEKLFF
j_call: TRBJ2-1; v_call: TRBV27; cdr3_length: 17; d_call: TRBD2; clone_size: .; cdr3_nt: TGTGCCAGCAGTTTTCTACTAGCGGGGGGAATTTACAATGAGCAGTTCTTC; cdr3_aa: CASSFLLAGGIYNEQFF
j_call: TRBJ1-1; v_call: TRBV2; cdr3_length: 14; d_call: .; clone_size: .; cdr3_nt: TGTGCCAGCAGTGAATATCCGGGGAATCCTGAAGCTTTCTTT; cdr3_aa: CASSEYPGNPEAFF
j_call: TRBJ1-1; v_call: TRBV27; cdr3_length: 11; d_call: .; clone_size: .; cdr3_nt: TGTGCCAGCAGTTTGGGGACCGAAGCTTTCTTT; cdr3_aa: CASSLGTEAFF
j_call: TRBJ1-3; v_call: TRBV4-1; cdr3_length: 15; d_call: .; clone_size: .; cdr3_nt: TGCGCCAGCAGCCAACCTACGGAGGGGCGTAACACCATATATTTT; cdr3_aa: CASSQPTEGRNTIYF
j_call: TRBJ2-7; v_call: TRBV29-1; cdr3_length: 14; d_call: .; clone_size: .; cdr3_nt: TGCAGCGTTGAAAGGCCCGGGACGGCGTCCGAGCAGTACTTC; cdr3_aa: CSVERPGTASEQYF
j_call: TRBJ2-2; v_call: TRBV29-1; cdr3_length: 14; d_call: .; clone_size: .; cdr3_nt: TGCAGCGTGGGGGCGGGGTGGAACACCGGGGAGCTGTTTTTT; cdr3_aa: CSVGAGWNTGELFF
j_call: TRBJ2-1; v_call: TRBV7-2; cdr3_length: 14; d_call: TRBD2; clone_size: few; cdr3_nt: TGTGCCAGCAGGGAGACTAGCGGGGGAAATGAGCAGTTCTTC; cdr3_aa: CASRETSGGNEQFF
j_call: TRBJ1-1; v_call: TRBV7-2; cdr3_length: 13; d_call: .; clone_size: .; cdr3_nt: TGTGCCAGCAGCTTAGGGCGGAACACTGAAGCTTTCTTT; cdr3_aa: CASSLGRNTEAFF
j_call: TRBJ2-1; v_call: TRBV4-1; cdr3_length: 15; d_call: TRBD1; clone_size: .; cdr3_nt: TGCGCCAGCAGCCAGATTAAGGACAGGGGAAATGAGCAGTTCTTC; cdr3_aa: CASSQIKDRGNEQFF
j_call: TRBJ1-5; v_call: TRBV6-2/TRBV6-3; cdr3_length: 18; d_call: .; clone_size: .; cdr3_nt: TGTGCCAGCACCCCAGGTTCGGGACAAAGTTTTAGCAATCAGCCCCAGCATTTT; cdr3_aa: CASTPGSGQSFSNQPQHF
j_call: TRBJ2-1; v_call: TRBV29-1; cdr3_length: 18; d_call: TRBD2; clone_size: .; cdr3_nt: TGCAGCGTCCTAGGGACTAGCGGGGGGGCCCTATTCTACAATGAGCAGTTCTTC; cdr3_aa: CSVLGTSGGALFYNEQFF
j_call: TRBJ1-5; v_call: TRBV9; cdr3_length: 15; d_call: .; clone_size: once; cdr3_nt: TGTGCCAGCAGCGTAGTTCGGGTGGGAAATCAGCCCCAGCATTTT; cdr3_aa: CASSVVRVGNQPQHF
j_call: TRBJ1-1; v_call: TRBV9; cdr3_length: 14; d_call: .; clone_size: .; cdr3_nt: TGTGCCAGCAGCGTAGGGGGGCGAAACACTGAAGCTTTCTTT; cdr3_aa: CASSVGGRNTEAFF
j_call: TRBJ2-1; v_call: TRBV11-2; cdr3_length: 13; d_call: .; clone_size: .; cdr3_nt: TGTGCCAGCAGCTTAGCAGGGGAGGGACTCCAGTTCTTC; cdr3_aa: CASSLAGEGLQFF
j_call: TRBJ1-1; v_call: TRBV28; cdr3_length: 17; d_call: TRBD1; clone_size: .; cdr3_nt: TGTGCCAGCAGTCACGGACAGGGGAGATCGATGAACACTGAAGCTTTCTTT; cdr3_aa: CASSHGQGRSMNTEAFF
j_call: TRBJ2-3; v_call: TRBV15; cdr3_length: 16; d_call: TRBD2; clone_size: few; cdr3_nt: TGTGCCACCAGCAGAGAGGGGACTAGCGGGGCTGATACGCAGTATTTT; cdr3_aa: CATSREGTSGADTQYF
j_call: TRBJ1-2; v_call: TRBV15; cdr3_length: 12; d_call: .; clone_size: few; cdr3_nt: TGTGCCACCGGCGGCAGGGACTATGGCTACACCTTC; cdr3_aa: CATGGRDYGYTF
j_call: TRBJ1-1; v_call: TRBV30; cdr3_length: 13; d_call: .; clone_size: .; cdr3_nt: TGTGCCTGGAGTGTATCGATGGGCAGTGGGACTTTCTTT; cdr3_aa: CAWSVSMGSGTFF
j_call: TRBJ2-1; v_call: TRBV6-1; cdr3_length: 15; d_call: .; clone_size: once; cdr3_nt: TGTGCCAGCAGTGAAGTTTTGAGCTCCTACAATGAGCAGTTCTTC; cdr3_aa: CASSEVLSSYNEQFF
j_call: TRBJ2-1; v_call: TRBV6-2/TRBV6-3; cdr3_length: 12; d_call: .; clone_size: .; cdr3_nt: TGTGCCAGCAGCGGGGTGGGGAACGAGCAGTTCTTC; cdr3_aa: CASSGVGNEQFF
j_call: TRBJ1-2; v_call: TRBV5-4; cdr3_length: 15; d_call: .; clone_size: .; cdr3_nt: TGTGCCAGCAGCTTGGAGGGGAATGGGGTCTATGGCTACACCTTC; cdr3_aa: CASSLEGNGVYGYTF
j_call: TRBJ1-4; v_call: TRBV20-1; cdr3_length: 16; d_call: TRBD1; clone_size: few; cdr3_nt: TGCAGTGCTAGTACGGGACAGAGAATAGCTAATGAAAAACTGTTTTTT; cdr3_aa: CSASTGQRIANEKLFF
j_call: TRBJ2-6; v_call: TRBV11-2; cdr3_length: 15; d_call: .; clone_size: .; cdr3_nt: TGTGCCAGCAGCTTAGCGCTGCCTGGGGCCAACGTCCTGACTTTC; cdr3_aa: CASSLALPGANVLTF
j_call: TRBJ2-2; v_call: TRBV24-1; cdr3_length: 15; d_call: .; clone_size: .; cdr3_nt: TGTGCCACCAGTGACCCTTCGGACATCACCGGGGAGCTGTTTTTT; cdr3_aa: CATSDPSDITGELFF
j_call: TRBJ2-1; v_call: TRBV28; cdr3_length: 16; d_call: TRBD1; clone_size: .; cdr3_nt: TGTGCCAGCAGTTTTTTCGGACAGGGGTCCTACAATGAGCAGTTCTTC; cdr3_aa: CASSFFGQGSYNEQFF
j_call: TRBJ1-1; v_call: TRBV11-1; cdr3_length: 13; d_call: .; clone_size: .; cdr3_nt: TGTGCCAGCAGCAAAGACACGGACCTTGAAGCTTTCTTT; cdr3_aa: CASSKDTDLEAFF
j_call: TRBJ2-7; v_call: TRBV4-1; cdr3_length: 15; d_call: TRBD2; clone_size: .; cdr3_nt: TGCGCCAGCAGCCAAGGACTAGCGGGAAGCTACGAGCAGTACTTC; cdr3_aa: CASSQGLAGSYEQYF
j_call: TRBJ1-5; v_call: TRBV20-1; cdr3_length: 17; d_call: TRBD1; clone_size: .; cdr3_nt: TGCAGTGCTTGTGACAGGGGAGCGGTGTGGGGCAATCAGCCCCAGCATTTT; cdr3_aa: CSACDRGAVWGNQPQHF
j_call: TRBJ2-5; v_call: TRBV7-9; cdr3_length: 10; d_call: .; clone_size: .; cdr3_nt: TGTGCCAGCAGCGGAGAGACCCAGTACTTC; cdr3_aa: CASSGETQYF
j_call: TRBJ2-3; v_call: TRBV7-9; cdr3_length: 13; d_call: .; clone_size: .; cdr3_nt: TGTGCCAGCAGCACACCGCGGGGCGATACGCAGTATTTT; cdr3_aa: CASSTPRGDTQYF
j_call: TRBJ1-2; v_call: TRBV18; cdr3_length: 17; d_call: .; clone_size: .; cdr3_nt: TGTGCCAGCTCACCACAGGCAGCGCGTGCCAGTGTCTATGGCTACACCTTC; cdr3_aa: CASSPQAARASVYGYTF
j_call: TRBJ1-1; v_call: TRBV6-5; cdr3_length: 14; d_call: .; clone_size: .; cdr3_nt: TGTGCCAGCAGTTACGAGGGGAGGAACACTGAAGCTTTCTTT; cdr3_aa: CASSYEGRNTEAFF
j_call: TRBJ1-1; v_call: TRBV5-4; cdr3_length: 12; d_call: TRBD1; clone_size: .; cdr3_nt: TGTGCCAGCAGCGAGGGACAGATTGAAGCTTTCTTT; cdr3_aa: CASSEGQIEAFF
j_call: TRBJ2-7; v_call: TRBV7-2; cdr3_length: 13; d_call: .; clone_size: .; cdr3_nt: TGTGCCAGCAGCCGGAGGGGGGACGGCGAGCAGTACTTC; cdr3_aa: CASSRRGDGEQYF
j_call: TRBJ1-1; v_call: TRBV6-1; cdr3_length: 13; d_call: .; clone_size: .; cdr3_nt: TGTGCCAGCAGCTCTCACCGGAACACTGAAGCTTTCTTT; cdr3_aa: CASSSHRNTEAFF
j_call: TRBJ1-5; v_call: TRBV5-1; cdr3_length: 16; d_call: .; clone_size: once; cdr3_nt: TGCGCCAGCAGCTACTACCCCAGGAAGATCAATCAGCCCCAGCATTTT; cdr3_aa: CASSYYPRKINQPQHF
j_call: TRBJ1-4; v_call: TRBV9; cdr3_length: 17; d_call: .; clone_size: once; cdr3_nt: TGTGCCAGCAGCATCAAACCGGGCCTAACCCACGGTGAAAAACTGTTTTTT; cdr3_aa: CASSIKPGLTHGEKLFF
j_call: TRBJ2-7; v_call: TRBV27; cdr3_length: 14; d_call: TRBD1; clone_size: once; cdr3_nt: TGTGCCAGCCGATACAGGGGGCTAGTGGACGAGCAGTACTTC; cdr3_aa: CASRYRGLVDEQYF
j_call: TRBJ2-1; v_call: TRBV27; cdr3_length: 10; d_call: .; clone_size: .; cdr3_nt: TGTGCCAGCAACGGGGGCGAGCAGTTCTTC; cdr3_aa: CASNGGEQFF
j_call: TRBJ1-5; v_call: TRBV6-2/TRBV6-3; cdr3_length: 15; d_call: TRBD1; clone_size: .; cdr3_nt: TGTGCCAGCAGTTGGACAGGGAACTCTCGGGGGCCCCAGCATTTT; cdr3_aa: CASSWTGNSRGPQHF
j_call: TRBJ2-7; v_call: TRBV3-1/TRBV3-2; cdr3_length: 16; d_call: TRBD1; clone_size: .; cdr3_nt: TGTGCCAGCAGCCAATCCGGGACAGGGAGCTCCTACGAGCAGTACTTC; cdr3_aa: CASSQSGTGSSYEQYF
j_call: TRBJ1-5; v_call: TRBV10-3; cdr3_length: 16; d_call: TRBD1; clone_size: .; cdr3_nt: TGTGCCATCAGTGAGTACCCAGGACAGGTAAATCAGCCCCAGCATTTT; cdr3_aa: CAISEYPGQVNQPQHF
j_call: TRBJ1-2; v_call: TRBV16; cdr3_length: 16; d_call: TRBD1; clone_size: .; cdr3_nt: TGTGCCAGCAGCCACCCCCGGGACAGCCAACCCTATGGCTACACCTTC; cdr3_aa: CASSHPRDSQPYGYTF
j_call: TRBJ1-3; v_call: TRBV18; cdr3_length: 14; d_call: .; clone_size: once; cdr3_nt: TGTGCCAGCTCAGCGGCGAGGCCTGGAAACACCATATATTTT; cdr3_aa: CASSAARPGNTIYF
j_call: TRBJ1-1; v_call: TRBV4-1; cdr3_length: 13; d_call: .; clone_size: .; cdr3_nt: TGCGCCAGCAGCCAATTTAGGAACACTGAAGCTTTCTTT; cdr3_aa: CASSQFRNTEAFF
j_call: TRBJ2-5; v_call: TRBV7-9; cdr3_length: 14; d_call: .; clone_size: .; cdr3_nt: TGTGCCAGCAGCTTAGTTTCGGTCCGGGAGACCCAGTACTTC; cdr3_aa: CASSLVSVRETQYF
j_call: TRBJ1-6; v_call: TRBV5-6; cdr3_length: 18; d_call: .; clone_size: .; cdr3_nt: TGTGCCAGCAGCTCATCCGGATACACGGATCGCTATAATTCACCCCTCCACTTT; cdr3_aa: CASSSSGYTDRYNSPLHF